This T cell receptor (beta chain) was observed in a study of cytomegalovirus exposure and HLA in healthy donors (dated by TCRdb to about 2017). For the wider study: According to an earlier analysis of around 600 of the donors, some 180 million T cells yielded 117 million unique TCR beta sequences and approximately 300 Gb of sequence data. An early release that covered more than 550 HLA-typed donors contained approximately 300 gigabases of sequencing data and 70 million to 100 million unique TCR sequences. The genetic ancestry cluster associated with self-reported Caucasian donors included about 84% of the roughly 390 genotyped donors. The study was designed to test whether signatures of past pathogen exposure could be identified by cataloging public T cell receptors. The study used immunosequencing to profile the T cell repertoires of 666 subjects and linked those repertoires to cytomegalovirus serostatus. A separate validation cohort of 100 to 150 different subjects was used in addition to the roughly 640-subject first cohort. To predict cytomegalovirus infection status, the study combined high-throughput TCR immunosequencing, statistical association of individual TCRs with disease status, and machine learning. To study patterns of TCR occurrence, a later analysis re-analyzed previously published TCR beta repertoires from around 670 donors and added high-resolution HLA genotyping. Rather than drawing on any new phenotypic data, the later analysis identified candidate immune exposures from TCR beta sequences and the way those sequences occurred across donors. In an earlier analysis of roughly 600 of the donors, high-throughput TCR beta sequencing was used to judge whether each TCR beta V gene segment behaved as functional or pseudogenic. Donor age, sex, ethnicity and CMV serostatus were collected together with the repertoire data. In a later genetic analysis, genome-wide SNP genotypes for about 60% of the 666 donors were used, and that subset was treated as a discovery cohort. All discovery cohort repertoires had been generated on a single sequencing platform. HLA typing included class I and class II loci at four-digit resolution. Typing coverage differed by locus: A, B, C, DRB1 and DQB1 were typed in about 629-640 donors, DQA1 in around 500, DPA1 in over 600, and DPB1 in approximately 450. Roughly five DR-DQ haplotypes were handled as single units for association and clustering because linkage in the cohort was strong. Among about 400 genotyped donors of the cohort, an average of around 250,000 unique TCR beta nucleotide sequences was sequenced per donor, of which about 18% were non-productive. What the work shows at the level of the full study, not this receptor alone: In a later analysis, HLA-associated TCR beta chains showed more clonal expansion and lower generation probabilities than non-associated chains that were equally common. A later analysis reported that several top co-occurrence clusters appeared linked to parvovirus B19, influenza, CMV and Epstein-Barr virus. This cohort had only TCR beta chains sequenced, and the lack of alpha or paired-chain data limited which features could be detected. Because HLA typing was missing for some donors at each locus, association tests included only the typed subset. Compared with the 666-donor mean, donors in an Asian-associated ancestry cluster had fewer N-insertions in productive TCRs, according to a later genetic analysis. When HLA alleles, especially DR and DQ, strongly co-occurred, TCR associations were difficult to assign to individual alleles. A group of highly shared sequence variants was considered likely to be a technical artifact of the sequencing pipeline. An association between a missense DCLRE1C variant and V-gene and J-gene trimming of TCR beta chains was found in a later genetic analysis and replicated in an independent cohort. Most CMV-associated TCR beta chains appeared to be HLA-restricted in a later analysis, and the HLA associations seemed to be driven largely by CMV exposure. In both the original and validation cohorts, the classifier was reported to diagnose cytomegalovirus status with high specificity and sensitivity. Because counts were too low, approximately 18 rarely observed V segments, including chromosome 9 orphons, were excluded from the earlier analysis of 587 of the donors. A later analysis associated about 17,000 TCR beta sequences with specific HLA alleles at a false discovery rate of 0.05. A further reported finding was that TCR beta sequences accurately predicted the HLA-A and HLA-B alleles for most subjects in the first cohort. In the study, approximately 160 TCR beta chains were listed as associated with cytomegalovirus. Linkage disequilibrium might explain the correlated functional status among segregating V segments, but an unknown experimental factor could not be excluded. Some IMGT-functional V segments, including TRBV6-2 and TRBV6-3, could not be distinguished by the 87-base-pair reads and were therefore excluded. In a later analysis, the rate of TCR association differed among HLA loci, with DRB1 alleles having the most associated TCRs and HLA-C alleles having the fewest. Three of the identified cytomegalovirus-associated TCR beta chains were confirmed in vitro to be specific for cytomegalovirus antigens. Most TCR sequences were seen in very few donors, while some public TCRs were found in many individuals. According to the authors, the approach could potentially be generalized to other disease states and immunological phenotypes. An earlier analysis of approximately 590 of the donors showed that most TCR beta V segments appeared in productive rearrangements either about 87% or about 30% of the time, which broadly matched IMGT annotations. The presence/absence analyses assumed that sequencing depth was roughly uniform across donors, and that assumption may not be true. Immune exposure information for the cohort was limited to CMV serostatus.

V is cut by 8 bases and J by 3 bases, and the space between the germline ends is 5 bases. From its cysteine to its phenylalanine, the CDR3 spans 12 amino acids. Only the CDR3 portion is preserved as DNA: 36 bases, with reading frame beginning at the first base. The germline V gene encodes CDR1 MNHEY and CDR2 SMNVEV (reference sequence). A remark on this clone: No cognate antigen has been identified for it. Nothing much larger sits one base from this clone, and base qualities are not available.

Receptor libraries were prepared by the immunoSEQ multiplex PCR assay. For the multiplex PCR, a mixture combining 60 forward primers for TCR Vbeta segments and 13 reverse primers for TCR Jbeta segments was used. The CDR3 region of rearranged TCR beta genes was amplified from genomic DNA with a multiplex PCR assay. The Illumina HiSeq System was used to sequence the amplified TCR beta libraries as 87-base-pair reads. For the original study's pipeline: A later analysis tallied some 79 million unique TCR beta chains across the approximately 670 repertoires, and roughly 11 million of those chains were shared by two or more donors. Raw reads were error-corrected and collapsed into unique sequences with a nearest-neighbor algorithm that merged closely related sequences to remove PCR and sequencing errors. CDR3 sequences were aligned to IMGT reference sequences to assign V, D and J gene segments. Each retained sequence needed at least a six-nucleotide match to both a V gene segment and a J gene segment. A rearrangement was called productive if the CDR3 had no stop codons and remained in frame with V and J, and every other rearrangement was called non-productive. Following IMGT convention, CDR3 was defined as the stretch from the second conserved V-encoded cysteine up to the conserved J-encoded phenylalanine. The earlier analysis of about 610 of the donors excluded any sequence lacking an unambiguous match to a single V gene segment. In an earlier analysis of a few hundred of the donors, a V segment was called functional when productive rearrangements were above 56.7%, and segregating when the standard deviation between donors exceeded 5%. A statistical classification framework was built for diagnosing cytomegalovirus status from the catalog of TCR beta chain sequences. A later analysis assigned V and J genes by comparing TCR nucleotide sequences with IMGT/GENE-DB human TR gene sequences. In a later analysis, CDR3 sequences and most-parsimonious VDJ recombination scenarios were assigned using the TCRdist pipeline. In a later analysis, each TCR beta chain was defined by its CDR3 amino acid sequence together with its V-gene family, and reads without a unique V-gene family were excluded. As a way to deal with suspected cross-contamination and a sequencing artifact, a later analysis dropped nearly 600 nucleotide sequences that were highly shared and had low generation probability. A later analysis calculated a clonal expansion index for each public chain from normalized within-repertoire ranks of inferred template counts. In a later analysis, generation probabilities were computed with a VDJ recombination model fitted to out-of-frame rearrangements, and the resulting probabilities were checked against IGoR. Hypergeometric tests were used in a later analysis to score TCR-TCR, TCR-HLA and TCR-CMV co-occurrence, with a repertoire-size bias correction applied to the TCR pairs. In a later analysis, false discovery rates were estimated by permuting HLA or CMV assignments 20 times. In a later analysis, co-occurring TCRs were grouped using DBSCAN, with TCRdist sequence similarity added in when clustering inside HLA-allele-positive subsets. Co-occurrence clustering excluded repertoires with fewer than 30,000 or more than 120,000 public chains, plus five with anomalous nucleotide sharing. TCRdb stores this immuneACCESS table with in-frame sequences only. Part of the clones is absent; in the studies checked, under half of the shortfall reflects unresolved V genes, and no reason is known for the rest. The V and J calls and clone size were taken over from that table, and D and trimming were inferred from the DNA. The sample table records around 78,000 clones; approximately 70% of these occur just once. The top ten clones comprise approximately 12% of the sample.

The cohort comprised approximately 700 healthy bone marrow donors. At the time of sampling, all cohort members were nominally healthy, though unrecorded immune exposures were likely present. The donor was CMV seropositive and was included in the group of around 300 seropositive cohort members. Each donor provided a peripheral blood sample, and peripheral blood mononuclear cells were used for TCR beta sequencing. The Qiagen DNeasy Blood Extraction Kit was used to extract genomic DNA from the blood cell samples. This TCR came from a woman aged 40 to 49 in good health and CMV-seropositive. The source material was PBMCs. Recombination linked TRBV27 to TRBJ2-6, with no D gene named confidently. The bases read TGTGCCAGCTCCTTTGGGGCCAACGTCCTGACTTTC. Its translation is CASSFGANVLTF.